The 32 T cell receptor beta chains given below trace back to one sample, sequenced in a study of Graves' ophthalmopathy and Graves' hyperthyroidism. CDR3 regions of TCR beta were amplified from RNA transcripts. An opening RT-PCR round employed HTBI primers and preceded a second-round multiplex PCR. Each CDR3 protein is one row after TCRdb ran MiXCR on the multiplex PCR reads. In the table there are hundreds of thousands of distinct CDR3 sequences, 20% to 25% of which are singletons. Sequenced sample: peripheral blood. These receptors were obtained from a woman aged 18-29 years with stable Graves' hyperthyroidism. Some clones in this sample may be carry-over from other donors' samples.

CDR3 sequence (DNA): TGTGCCTCTAGCGAGGGGGCTTGGACCGGGGAGCTGTTTTTT. Its translation is CASSEGAWTGELFF. The rearrangement joins TRBV12-3 or TRBV12-4 to TRBJ2-2; possibly TRBD1 for D (7 bases). This CDR3 region has 14 residues. V lost 11 bases and J 5 bases, leaving 18 bases between the germline ends.

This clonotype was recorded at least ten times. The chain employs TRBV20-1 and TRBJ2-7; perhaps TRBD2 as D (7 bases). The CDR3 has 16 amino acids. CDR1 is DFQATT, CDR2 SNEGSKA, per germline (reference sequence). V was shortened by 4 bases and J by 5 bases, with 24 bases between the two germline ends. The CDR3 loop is CSAKTLRGGVLNEQYF. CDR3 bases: TGCAGTGCTAAAACACTGAGGGGGGGCGTTCTGAACGAGCAGTACTTC.

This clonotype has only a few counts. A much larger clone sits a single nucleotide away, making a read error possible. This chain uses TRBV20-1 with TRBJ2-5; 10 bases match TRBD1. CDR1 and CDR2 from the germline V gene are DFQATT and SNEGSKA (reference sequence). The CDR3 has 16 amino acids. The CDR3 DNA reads TGCAGTGCTGCCCGATTTCAGGGACAGGGGCGAGAGACCAAGTACTTC. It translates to CSAARFQGQGRETKYF.

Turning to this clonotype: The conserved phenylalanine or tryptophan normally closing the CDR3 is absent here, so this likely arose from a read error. The CDR3 loop is CASSWLDRGPYGYTL. DNA of the CDR3: TGTGCCAGCAGCTGGCTGGACAGGGGACCTTATGGCTACACCTTA. The rearrangement uses TRBV5-8 and TRBJ1-2; TRBD1 matches at 9 bases. The V segment lost 3 bases and the J segment 5 bases; nucleotides outside the gene matches: 8. CDR3 length: 15 residues. Germline V gives CDR1 SGHTS, CDR2 YDEGEE.

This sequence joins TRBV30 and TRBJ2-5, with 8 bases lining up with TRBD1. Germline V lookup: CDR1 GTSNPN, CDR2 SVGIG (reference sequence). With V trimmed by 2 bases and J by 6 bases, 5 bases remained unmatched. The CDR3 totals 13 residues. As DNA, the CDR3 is TGTGCCTGGAGTCTGACAGGGGAACAGACCCAGTACTTC. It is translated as CAWSLTGEQTQYF. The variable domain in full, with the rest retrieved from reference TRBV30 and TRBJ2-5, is SQTIHQWPATLVQPVGSPLSLECTVEGTSNPNLYWYRQAAGRGLQLLFYSVGIGQISSEVPQNLSASRPQDRQFILSSKKLLLSDSGFYLCAWSLTGEQTQYFGPGTRLLVL.

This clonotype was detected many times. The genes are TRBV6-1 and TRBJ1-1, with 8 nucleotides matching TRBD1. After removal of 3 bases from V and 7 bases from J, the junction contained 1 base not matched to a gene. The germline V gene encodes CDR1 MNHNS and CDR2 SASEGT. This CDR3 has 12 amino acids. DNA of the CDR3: TGTGCCAGCAGTGAGGACAGGGATGAAGCTTTCTTT. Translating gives CASSEDRDEAFF.

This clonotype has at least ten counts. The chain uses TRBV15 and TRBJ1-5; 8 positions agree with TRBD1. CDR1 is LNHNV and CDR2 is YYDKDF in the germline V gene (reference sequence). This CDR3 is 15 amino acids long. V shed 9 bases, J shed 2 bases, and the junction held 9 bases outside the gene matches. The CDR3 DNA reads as TGTGCCACTTCAGGGGGCCGCGGGGGCAATCAGCCCCAGCATTTT. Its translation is CATSGGRGGNQPQHF. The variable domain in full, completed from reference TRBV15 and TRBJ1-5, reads DAMVIQNPRYQVTQFGKPVTLSCSQTLNHNVMYWYQQKSSQAPKLLFHYYDKDFNNEADTPDNFQSRRPNTSFCFLDIRSPGLGDTAMYLCATSGGRGGNQPQHFGDGTRLSIL.

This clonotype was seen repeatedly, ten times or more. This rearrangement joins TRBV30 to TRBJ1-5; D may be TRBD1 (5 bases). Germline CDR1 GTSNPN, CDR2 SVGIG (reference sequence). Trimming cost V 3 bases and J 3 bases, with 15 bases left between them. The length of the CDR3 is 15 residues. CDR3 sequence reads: CAWSHRDGFNQPQHF. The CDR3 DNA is TGTGCCTGGAGCCACCGGGACGGCTTCAATCAGCCCCAGCATTTT. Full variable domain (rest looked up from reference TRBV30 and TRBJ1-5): SQTIHQWPATLVQPVGSPLSLECTVEGTSNPNLYWYRQAAGRGLQLLFYSVGIGQISSEVPQNLSASRPQDRQFILSSKKLLLSDSGFYLCAWSHRDGFNQPQHFGDGTRLSIL.

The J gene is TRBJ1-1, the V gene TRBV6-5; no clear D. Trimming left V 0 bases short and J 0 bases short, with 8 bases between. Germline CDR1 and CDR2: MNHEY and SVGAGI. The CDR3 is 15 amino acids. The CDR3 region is CASSYSHGLNTEAFF. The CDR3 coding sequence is TGTGCCAGCAGTTACTCTCACGGGCTGAACACTGAAGCTTTCTTT.

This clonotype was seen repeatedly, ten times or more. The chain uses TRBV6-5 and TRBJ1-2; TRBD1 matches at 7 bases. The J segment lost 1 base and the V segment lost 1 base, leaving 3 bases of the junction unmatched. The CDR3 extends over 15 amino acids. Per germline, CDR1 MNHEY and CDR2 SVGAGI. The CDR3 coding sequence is TGTGCCAGCAGTTACTGGGGACAGAGTAACTATGGCTACACCTTC. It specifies CASSYWGQSNYGYTF.

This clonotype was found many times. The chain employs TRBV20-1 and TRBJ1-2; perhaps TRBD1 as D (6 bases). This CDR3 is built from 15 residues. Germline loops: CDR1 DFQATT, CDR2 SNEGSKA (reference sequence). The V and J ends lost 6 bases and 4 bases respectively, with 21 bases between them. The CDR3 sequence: CSATKGGGARYGYTF. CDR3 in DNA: TGCAGTGCCACGAAGGGCGGGGGCGCTCGCTATGGCTACACCTTC.

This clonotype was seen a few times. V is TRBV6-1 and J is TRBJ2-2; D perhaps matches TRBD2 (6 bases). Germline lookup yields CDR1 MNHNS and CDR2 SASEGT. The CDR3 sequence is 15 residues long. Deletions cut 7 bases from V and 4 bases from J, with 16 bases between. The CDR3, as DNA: TGTGCCAGCAATAACGGGAGACTACTCACCGGGGAGCTGTTTTTT. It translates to CASNNGRLLTGELFF.

The CDR3 nucleotides read TGTGCCAGCAGTGGGACTAGCCTCGAGCAGTACTTC. Amino acid sequence: CASSGTSLEQYF. The chain couples TRBV25-1 to TRBJ2-7; 8 bases are shared with TRBD2. Germline trimming cut 4 bases from V and 6 bases from J; bases unmatched to any gene: 2. This CDR3 has 12 amino acids. The germline gives CDR1 MGHDK, CDR2 SYGVNS.

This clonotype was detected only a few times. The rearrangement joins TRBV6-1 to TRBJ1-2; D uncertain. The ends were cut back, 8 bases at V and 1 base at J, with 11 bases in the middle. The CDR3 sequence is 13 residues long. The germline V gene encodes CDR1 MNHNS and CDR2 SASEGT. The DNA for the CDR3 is TGTGCCAGCCACCGACTGCTTAACTATGGCTACACCTTC. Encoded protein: CASHRLLNYGYTF.

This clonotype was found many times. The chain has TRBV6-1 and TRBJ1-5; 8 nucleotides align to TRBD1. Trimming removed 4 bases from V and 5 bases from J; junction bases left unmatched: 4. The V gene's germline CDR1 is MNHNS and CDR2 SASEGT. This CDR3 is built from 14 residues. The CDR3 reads CASSGVRGHQPQHF. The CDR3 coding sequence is TGTGCCAGCAGTGGGGTCAGGGGGCATCAGCCCCAGCATTTT.

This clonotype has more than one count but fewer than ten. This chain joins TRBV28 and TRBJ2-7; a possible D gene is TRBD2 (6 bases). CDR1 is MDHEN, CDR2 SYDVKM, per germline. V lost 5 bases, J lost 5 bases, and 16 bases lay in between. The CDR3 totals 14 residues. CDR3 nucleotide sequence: TGTGCCAGCAGTCCCCCCGGGGGATCGGACGAGCAGTACTTC. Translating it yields CASSPPGGSDEQYF.

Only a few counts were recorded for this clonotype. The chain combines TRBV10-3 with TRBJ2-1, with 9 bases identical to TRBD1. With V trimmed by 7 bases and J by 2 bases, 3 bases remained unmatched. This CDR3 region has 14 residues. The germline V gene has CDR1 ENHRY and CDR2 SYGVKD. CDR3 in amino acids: CAITGTGTYNEQFF. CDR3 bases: TGTGCCATCACCGGGACAGGGACCTACAATGAGCAGTTCTTC.

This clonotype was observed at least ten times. CDR3 sequence: CASSGRNPVYEQYF. In DNA form, the CDR3 reads TGTGCCAGCAGTGGGCGGAATCCAGTCTACGAGCAGTACTTC. The chain is built from TRBV6-1 and TRBJ2-7; D gene unclear. V was clipped by 4 bases and J by 3 bases, with 13 bases between them. The germline CDR1 and CDR2 sequences are MNHNS and SASEGT. The CDR3 loop spans 14 amino acids.

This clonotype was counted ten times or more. CDR3 in DNA: TGTGCCAGCAGTTTCTCGGGGAGTAGTGACTATGGCTACACCTTC. This translates into CASSFSGSSDYGYTF. V gene TRBV12-3 or TRBV12-4 combines with J gene TRBJ1-2, with D unclear. The CDR3 loop spans 15 amino acids. V gave up 3 bases and J gave up 3 bases, with 14 bases separating them.

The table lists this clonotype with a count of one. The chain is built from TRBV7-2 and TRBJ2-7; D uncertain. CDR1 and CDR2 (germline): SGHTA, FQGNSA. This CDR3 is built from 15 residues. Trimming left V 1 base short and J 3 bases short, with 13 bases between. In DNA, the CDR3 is TGTGCCAGCAGCTTAGGTCGTGGCAGCTACTACGAGCAGTACTTC. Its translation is CASSLGRGSYYEQYF.

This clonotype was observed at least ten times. The CDR3 loop reads CSVEPGQGTEETQYF. CDR3 DNA: TGCAGCGTTGAACCGGGACAGGGGACGGAAGAGACCCAGTACTTC. The chain uses TRBV29-1 and TRBJ2-5, with 10 bases identical to TRBD1. V lost 2 bases, J lost 3 bases, and 6 bases stayed unmatched. CDR3 length: 15 amino acids. From germline, CDR1 is SQVTM and CDR2 ANQGSEA. Full variable domain (outside the CDR3, taken from reference TRBV29-1 and TRBJ2-5): SAVISQKPSRDICQRGTSLTIQCQVDSQVTMMFWYRQQPGQSLTLIATANQGSEATYESGFVIDKFPISRPNLTFSTLTVSNMSPEDSSIYLCSVEPGQGTEETQYFGPGTRLLVL.

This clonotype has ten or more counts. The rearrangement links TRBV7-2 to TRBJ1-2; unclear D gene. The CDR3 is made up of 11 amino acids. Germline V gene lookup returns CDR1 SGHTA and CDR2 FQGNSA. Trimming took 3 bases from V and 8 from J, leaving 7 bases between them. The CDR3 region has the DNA TGTGCCAGCAGCTTCTACTTGGGCTACACCTTC. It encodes CASSFYLGYTF.

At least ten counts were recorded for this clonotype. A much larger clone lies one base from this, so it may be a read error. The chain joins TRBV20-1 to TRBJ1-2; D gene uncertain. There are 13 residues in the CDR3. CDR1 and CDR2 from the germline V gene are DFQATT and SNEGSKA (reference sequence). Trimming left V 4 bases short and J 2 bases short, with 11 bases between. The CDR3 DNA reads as TGCAGTGCTAAAGAGGATCTGAACTATGGCTACACCTTC. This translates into CSAKEDLNYGYTF.

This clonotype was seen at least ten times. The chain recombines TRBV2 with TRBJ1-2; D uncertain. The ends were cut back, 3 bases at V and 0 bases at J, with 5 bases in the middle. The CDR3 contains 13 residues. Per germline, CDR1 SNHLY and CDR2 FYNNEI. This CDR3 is CASSDQSNYGYTF. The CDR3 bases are TGTGCCAGCAGTGATCAGTCTAACTATGGCTACACCTTC.

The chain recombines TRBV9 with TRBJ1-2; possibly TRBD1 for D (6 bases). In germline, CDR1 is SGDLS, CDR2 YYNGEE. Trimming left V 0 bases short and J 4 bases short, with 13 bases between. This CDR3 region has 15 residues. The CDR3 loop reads CASSVVAGARYGYTF. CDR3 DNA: TGTGCCAGCAGCGTAGTAGCAGGGGCGCGCTATGGCTACACCTTC.

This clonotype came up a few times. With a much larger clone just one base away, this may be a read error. As DNA, the CDR3 is TGTGCCAGCAGTTTATCCCTCCCAAGGGGAAGCTCCTACGATCAGTACTTC. As protein: CASSLSLPRGSSYDQYF. The chain uses TRBV27 and TRBJ2-7; possible D gene TRBD1, 5 bases. The CDR3 runs 17 residues. Per the germline V gene, CDR1 is MNHEY and CDR2 is SMNVEV (reference sequence).

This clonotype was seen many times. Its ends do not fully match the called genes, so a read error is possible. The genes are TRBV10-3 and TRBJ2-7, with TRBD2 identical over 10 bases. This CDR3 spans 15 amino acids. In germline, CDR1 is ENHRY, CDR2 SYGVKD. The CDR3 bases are TGTGCCATCAATGAGAGGGCTAGCGGGAGTGGAGAGCAGTACTTC. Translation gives CAINERASGSGEQYF.

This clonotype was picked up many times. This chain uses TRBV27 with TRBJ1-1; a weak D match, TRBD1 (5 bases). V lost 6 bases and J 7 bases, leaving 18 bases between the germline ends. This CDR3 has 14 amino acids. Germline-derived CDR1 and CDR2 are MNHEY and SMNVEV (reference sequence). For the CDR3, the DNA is TGTGCCAGCAGGGAGACAGTTTTCTTGGGTGAAGCTTTCTTT. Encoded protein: CASRETVFLGEAFF.

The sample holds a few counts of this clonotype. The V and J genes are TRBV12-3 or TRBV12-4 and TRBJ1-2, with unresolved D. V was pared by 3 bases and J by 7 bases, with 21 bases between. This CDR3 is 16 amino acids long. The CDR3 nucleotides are TGTGCCAGCAGTTTGCCCCTCCTGACTAAAGGGTCTGGCTACACCTTC. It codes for CASSLPLLTKGSGYTF.

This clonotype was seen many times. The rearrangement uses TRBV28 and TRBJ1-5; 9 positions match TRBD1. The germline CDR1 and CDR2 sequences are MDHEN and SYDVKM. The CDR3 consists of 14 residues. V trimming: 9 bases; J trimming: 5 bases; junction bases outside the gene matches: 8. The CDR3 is CASISGQGDQPQHF. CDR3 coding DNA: TGTGCCAGTATCTCGGGACAGGGTGATCAGCCCCAGCATTTT.

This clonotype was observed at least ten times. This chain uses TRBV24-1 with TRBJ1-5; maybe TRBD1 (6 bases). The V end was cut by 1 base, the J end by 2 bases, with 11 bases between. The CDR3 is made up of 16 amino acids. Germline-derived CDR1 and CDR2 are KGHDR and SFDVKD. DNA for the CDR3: TGTGCCACCAGTGATTTACAGGGTCGGTGCAATCAGCCCCAGCATTTT. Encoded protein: CATSDLQGRCNQPQHF.

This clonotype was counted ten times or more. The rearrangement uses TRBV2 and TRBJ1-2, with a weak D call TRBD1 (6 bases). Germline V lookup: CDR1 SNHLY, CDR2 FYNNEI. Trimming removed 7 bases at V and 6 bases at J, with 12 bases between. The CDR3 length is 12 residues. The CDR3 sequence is CASIRDNNGYTF. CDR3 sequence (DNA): TGTGCCAGCATACGGGACAATAATGGCTACACCTTC.